The TCR beta chain described here comes from a study of T cell responses to AZD1222 COVID-19 vaccine. Study results and caveats: Spike-specific TCR breadth and depth were elevated following two AZD1222 doses. Donors skewed white British and female; clonal diversity was possibly underestimated. Baseline seropositives among AZD1222 recipients totaled only six.

Germline loops: CDR1 DFQATT, CDR2 SNEGSKA (reference sequence). Between the trimmed V and J ends, which lost 3 bases and 6 bases, there was a span of 6 bases. This CDR3 region has 11 residues. Clones were read by immunoSEQ multiplex PCR, and TCRdb kept only the in-frame ones, dropping some. Altogether approximately 85,000 clones are present, 80% to 90% being singletons, with the ten largest covering roughly 7.7%. In regard to this clone: The antigen is undetermined.

The chain has TRBV20-1 and TRBJ2-1, with D unclear. This receptor was obtained from an adult in good health. The sample here was peripheral blood, taken on day 0 of AZD1222 vaccination. CDR3 sequence: CSARGSNEQFF. The CDR3, as DNA: TGCAGTGCTAGGGGCAGCAATGAGCAGTTCTTC.